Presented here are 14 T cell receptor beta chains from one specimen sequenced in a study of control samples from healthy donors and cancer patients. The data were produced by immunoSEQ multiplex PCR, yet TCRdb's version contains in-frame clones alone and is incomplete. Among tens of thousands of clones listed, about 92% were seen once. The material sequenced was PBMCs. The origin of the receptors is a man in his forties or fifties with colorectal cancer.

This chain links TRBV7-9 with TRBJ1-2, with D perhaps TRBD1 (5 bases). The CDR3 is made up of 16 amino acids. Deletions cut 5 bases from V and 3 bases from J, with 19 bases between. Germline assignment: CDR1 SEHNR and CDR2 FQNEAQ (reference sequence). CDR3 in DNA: TGTGCCAGCAGCCGGAGGGGCGGGGACGTCGACTATGGCTACACCTTC. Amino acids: CASSRRGGDVDYGYTF.

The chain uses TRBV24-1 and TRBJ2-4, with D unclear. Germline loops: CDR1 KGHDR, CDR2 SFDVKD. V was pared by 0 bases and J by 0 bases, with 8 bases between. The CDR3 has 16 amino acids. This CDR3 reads CATSDLGEIAKNIQYF. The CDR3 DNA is TGTGCCACCAGTGATTTGGGGGAAATAGCCAAAAACATTCAGTACTTC.

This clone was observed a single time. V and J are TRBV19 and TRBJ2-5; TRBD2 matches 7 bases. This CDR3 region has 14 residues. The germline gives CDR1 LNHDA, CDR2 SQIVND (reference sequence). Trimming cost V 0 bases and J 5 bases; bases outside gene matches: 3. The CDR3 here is CASSIDGRRETQYF. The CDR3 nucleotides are TGTGCCAGTAGTATAGACGGGAGGAGGGAGACCCAGTACTTC.

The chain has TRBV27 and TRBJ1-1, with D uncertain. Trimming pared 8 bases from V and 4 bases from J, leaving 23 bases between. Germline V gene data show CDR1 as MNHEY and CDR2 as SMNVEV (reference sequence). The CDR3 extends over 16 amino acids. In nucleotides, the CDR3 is TGTGCCAGCGGGGAGAGAGGAACGGGTCGGGGCACTGAAGCTTTCTTT. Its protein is CASGERGTGRGTEAFF.

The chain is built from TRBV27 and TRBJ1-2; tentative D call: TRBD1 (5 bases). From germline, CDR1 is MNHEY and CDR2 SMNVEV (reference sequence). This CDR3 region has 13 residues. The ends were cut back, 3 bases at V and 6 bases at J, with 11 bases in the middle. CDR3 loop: CASSLGPADGYTF. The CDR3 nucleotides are TGTGCCAGCAGTTTGGGACCAGCGGATGGCTACACCTTC.

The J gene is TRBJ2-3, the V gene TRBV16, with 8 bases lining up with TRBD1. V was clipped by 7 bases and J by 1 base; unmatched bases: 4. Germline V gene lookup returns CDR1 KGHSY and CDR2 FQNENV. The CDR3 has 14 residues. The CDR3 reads CASTTTGGTDTQYF. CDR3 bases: TGTGCCAGCACCACGACAGGGGGCACAGATACGCAGTATTTT.

This CDR3 is CASSQDTWTARIYNEQFF. Here the CDR3 DNA reads TGCGCCAGCAGCCAGGATACCTGGACGGCCCGGATTTACAATGAGCAGTTCTTC. The chain uses TRBV4-1 and TRBJ2-1; no clear D gene. Germline V gene lookup returns CDR1 MGHRA and CDR2 YSYEKL. The CDR3 is 18 amino acids. V was pared by 3 bases and J by 4 bases, with 22 bases between.

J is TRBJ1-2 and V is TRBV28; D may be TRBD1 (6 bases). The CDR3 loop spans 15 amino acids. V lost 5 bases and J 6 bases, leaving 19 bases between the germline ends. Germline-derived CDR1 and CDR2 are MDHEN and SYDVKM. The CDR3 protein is CASSRTGIRRHGYTF. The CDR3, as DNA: TGTGCCAGCAGTCGAACAGGGATTAGGCGGCATGGCTACACCTTC.

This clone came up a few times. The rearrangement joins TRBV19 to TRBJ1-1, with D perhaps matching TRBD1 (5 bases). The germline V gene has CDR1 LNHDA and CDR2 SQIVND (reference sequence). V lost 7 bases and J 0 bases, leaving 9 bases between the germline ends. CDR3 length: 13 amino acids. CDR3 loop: CASKGQLNTEAFF. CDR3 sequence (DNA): TGTGCCAGTAAAGGACAACTGAACACTGAAGCTTTCTTT.

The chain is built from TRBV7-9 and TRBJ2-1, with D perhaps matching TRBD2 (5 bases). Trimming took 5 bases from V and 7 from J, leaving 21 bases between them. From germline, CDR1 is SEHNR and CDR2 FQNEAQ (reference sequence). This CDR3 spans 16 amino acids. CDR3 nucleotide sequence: TGTGCCAGCAGCCCACCCGGGAAATTATCGGGGAATGAGCAGTTCTTC. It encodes CASSPPGKLSGNEQFF.

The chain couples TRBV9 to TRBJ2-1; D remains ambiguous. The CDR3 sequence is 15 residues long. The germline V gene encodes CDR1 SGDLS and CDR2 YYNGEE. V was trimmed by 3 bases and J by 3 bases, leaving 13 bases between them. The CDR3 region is CASSAAGARYNEQFF. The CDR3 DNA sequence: TGTGCCAGCAGCGCTGCCGGAGCACGCTACAATGAGCAGTTCTTC.

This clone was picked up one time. The CDR3 nucleotides read TGTGCCAGCAGCAGGGGGGGGGAGGCCTCCACTGAAGCTTTCTTT. Its translation is CASSRGGEASTEAFF. The chain employs TRBV5-4 and TRBJ1-1; D possibly corresponds to TRBD1 (6 bases). The CDR3 has 15 amino acids. Germline CDR1 and CDR2: SGHNT and YYREEE (reference sequence). V lost 4 bases and J 4 bases, leaving 17 bases between the germline ends.

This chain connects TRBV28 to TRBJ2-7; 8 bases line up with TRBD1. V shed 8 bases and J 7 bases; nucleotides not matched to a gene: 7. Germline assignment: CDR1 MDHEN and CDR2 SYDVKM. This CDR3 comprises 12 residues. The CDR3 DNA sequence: TGTGCCAGCTCGCAGGGGGCGTGGGAGCAGTACTTC. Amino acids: CASSQGAWEQYF.

CDR3 DNA sequence: TGTGCCAGCAGCGAACTAGACATGTCTTACGAGCAGTACTTC. Protein product: CASSELDMSYEQYF. This chain joins TRBV5-4 and TRBJ2-7; a weak D match, TRBD2 (5 bases). This CDR3 is 14 amino acids long. From germline, CDR1 is SGHNT and CDR2 YYREEE (reference sequence). The ends were cut back, 4 bases at V and 4 bases at J, with 15 bases in the middle.